This note documents a single TCR beta chain sequence. Its antigen remains undetermined. The sample holds no much larger clone one base away, and base qualities are not on file. The Qiagen DNeasy kit was used to extract genomic DNA from unsorted PBMCs and from the negatively selected CD4+ and CD8+ fractions. Amplification of TCR beta CDR3 regions was done by immunoSEQ multiplex PCR with primers that anneal to V and J segments. A synthetic immune receptor repertoire was used to minimize amplification bias, and any residual bias was removed computationally once sequencing was done. From the authors' description of their analysis: Custom Python scripts were used to quantify repertoire diversity as the Shannon entropy index. Unsorted, CD4+ and CD8+ repertoires were analyzed separately, except for combined analyses in which CD4+ and CD8+ sequences were merged in silico. Not all clones reach the TCRdb copy of this immuneACCESS table, which keeps in-frame sequences only. Checked studies attribute under half of the gap to unresolved V genes and leave the rest unexplained. For V, J and clone size, that table is used; D and trimming come from the DNA. The sample yields more than 15,000 clones; about nine tenths were counted once. The ten largest clones represent 0.5% to 0.55% of the sample.

The data originate from a study of PD-1 blockade in classical Hodgkin lymphoma (TCRdb year 2020). Some background on the complete study: To define a peripheral blood immune signature of response to PD-1 blockade in classical Hodgkin lymphoma, the study combined TCR beta sequencing with CyTOF. General conclusions and limits of the study: The study was limited to a single clinical trial cohort, and causes of repertoire differences, possibly disease activity or prior therapy, remained undefined. Baseline TCR diversity was reported to be lower in newly diagnosed patients than in healthy donors and to be lower still in relapsed/refractory patients.

In light of the paper, this sample's time point label describes: newly diagnosed, previously untreated cHL patient sample. CD4+ T cells were purified from thawed PBMCs by magnetic negative selection with a Miltenyi CD4+ T cell isolation kit. PBMCs from patients with newly diagnosed, previously untreated classical Hodgkin lymphoma were sequenced as a comparison group for the relapsed/refractory trial patients. After peripheral blood was drawn into 8 mL Vacutainer Cell Preparation Tubes, PBMCs were isolated by centrifugation and then cryopreserved. Purified CD4+ and CD8+ fractions were generated only in cases for which an additional PBMC sample was available. Magnetically labelled cells were removed on LS columns in a quadroMACS separator, and the flow-through was collected as the purified fraction. From its cysteine to its phenylalanine, the CDR3 spans 15 amino acids. Only the CDR3 DNA stays, 45 bases, in frame from base 1. Compared with germline, V lacks 1 base and J lacks 7 bases; bases without a gene match: 4. Via the germline V gene (reference sequence), CDR1 is GTSNPN and CDR2 SVGIG.

The receptor was isolated from a human donor with classical Hodgkin lymphoma. The sequenced sample consisted of CD4+ T cells from blood. The chain was built from TRBV30 and TRBJ1-4, with 12 middle bases fitting TRBD1. CDR3 protein: CAWSEGTGGREKLFF. The sequenced DNA is TGTGCCTGGAGTGAGGGGACAGGGGGCCGTGAAAAACTGTTTTTT. The full variable domain, completed from the reference TRBV30 and TRBJ1-4 proteins outside the CDR3, reads SQTIHQWPATLVQPVGSPLSLECTVEGTSNPNLYWYRQAAGRGLQLLFYSVGIGQISSEVPQNLSASRPQDRQFILSSKKLLLSDSGFYLCAWSEGTGGREKLFFGSGTQLSVL.